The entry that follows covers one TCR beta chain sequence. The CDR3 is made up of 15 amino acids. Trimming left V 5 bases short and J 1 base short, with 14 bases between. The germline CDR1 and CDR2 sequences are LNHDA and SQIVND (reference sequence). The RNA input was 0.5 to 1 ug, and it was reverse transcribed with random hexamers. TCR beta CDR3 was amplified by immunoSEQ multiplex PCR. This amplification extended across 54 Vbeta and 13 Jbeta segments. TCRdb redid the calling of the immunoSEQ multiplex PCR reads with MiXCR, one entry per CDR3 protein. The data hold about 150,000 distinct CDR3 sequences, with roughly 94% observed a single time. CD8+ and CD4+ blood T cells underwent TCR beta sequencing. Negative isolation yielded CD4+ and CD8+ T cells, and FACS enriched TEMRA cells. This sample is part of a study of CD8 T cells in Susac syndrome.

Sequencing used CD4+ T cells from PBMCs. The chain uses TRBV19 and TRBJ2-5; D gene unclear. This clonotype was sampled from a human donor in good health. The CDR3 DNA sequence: TGTGCCAGTAGTCCAGCAGGCAGACGCCAAGAGACCCAGTACTTC. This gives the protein CASSPAGRRQETQYF.